A selection of T cell receptor beta chains follows, all from one sample in a study of cytomegalovirus exposure and HLA in healthy donors. Clones were read by immunoSEQ multiplex PCR, and TCRdb kept only the in-frame ones, dropping some. The profile covers about 200,000 clones, with approximately 11% appearing a single time and over 6.5% taken by the ten largest. The material sequenced was PBMCs. These receptors all stem from a man in his forties or fifties in good health and CMV-seropositive. Both conserved end residues are part of each CDR3. A D gene is named only where the DNA matches it firmly. A row's size may be missing; if present it is once, few, many or a size class.

NA	TRBV4-1	TRBD1	TRBJ1-2	CASSQSPGQGRVGYTF	TGCGCCAGCAGCCAGTCCCCCGGACAGGGGAGGGTCGGCTACACCTTC
NA	TRBV9	NA	TRBJ2-7	CASSEAGQFVYEQYF	TGTGCCAGCAGCGAGGCCGGACAGTTTGTGTACGAGCAGTACTTC
NA	TRBV4-2	TRBD2	TRBJ2-3	CASSQVQRGGRLGTDTQYF	TGTGCCAGCAGCCAAGTTCAGCGGGGGGGCCGGTTAGGCACAGATACGCAGTATTTT
NA	TRBV11-2	NA	TRBJ1-1	CASSLLQGARTEAFF	TGTGCCAGCAGCCTACTTCAAGGGGCGAGGACTGAAGCTTTCTTT
NA	TRBV6-1	TRBD1	TRBJ1-1	CASSEAGTGNTEAFF	TGTGCCAGCAGTGAAGCCGGGACAGGGAACACTGAAGCTTTCTTT
NA	TRBV9	TRBD1	TRBJ1-6	CASSGQGSNSPLHF	TGTGCCAGCAGCGGACAGGGCTCTAATTCACCCCTCCACTTT
few	TRBV13	NA	TRBJ1-5	CASSYGEFQPQHF	TGTGCCAGCAGCTACGGGGAATTCCAGCCCCAGCATTTT
few	TRBV7-2	TRBD1	TRBJ1-2	CASSLNRGPLGYTF	TGTGCCAGCAGCTTAAACAGGGGGCCTCTGGGCTACACCTTC
few	TRBV6-1	NA	TRBJ1-5	CASRGRERSNQPQHF	TGTGCCAGCAGAGGAAGGGAGAGAAGCAATCAGCCCCAGCATTTT
NA	TRBV13	TRBD1	TRBJ2-5	CASSLVGTGGTHGETQYF	TGTGCCAGCAGCTTAGTTGGGACAGGGGGCACCCACGGAGAGACCCAGTACTTC
few	TRBV2	NA	TRBJ1-6	CATRPAGGSPLHF	TGTGCCACCAGACCGGCGGGGGGTTCACCCCTCCACTTT
few	TRBV9	TRBD2	TRBJ2-5	CASSARGVREEGSQETQYF	TGTGCCAGCAGCGCTCGGGGGGTAAGGGAAGAGGGGTCGCAAGAGACCCAGTACTTC
NA	TRBV19	NA	TRBJ1-1	CASSVGQGRKAFF	TGTGCCAGTAGTGTCGGACAAGGCCGAAAAGCTTTCTTT